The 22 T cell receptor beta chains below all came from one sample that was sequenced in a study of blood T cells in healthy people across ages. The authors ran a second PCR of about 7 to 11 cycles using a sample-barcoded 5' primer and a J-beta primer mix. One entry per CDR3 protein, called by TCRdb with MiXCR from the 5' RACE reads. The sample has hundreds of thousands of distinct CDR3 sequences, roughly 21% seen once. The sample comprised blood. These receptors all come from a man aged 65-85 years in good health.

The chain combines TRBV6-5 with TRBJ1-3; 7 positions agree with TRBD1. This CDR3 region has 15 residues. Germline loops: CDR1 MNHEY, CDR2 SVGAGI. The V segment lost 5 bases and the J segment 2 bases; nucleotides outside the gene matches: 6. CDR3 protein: CASSKDREPGNTIYF. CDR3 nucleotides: TGTGCCAGCAGTAAAGACAGGGAGCCTGGAAACACCATATATTTT.

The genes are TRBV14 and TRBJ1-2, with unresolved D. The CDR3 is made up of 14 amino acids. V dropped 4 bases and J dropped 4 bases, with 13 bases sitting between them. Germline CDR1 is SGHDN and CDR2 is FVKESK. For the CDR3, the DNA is TGTGCCAGCAGCCCTGCAGGAGTCCCCTATGGCTACACCTTC. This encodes CASSPAGVPYGYTF.

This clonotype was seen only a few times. CDR3 coding DNA: TGTGCCATCAGTGGCTCTTCGGGGGAAAAACTGTTTTTT. This translates into CAISGSSGEKLFF. This chain connects TRBV10-3 to TRBJ1-4; D not resolved. CDR1 ENHRY and CDR2 SYGVKD come from the germline V gene. Between the trimmed V and J ends, which lost 4 bases and 8 bases, there was a span of 11 bases. There are 13 residues in the CDR3.

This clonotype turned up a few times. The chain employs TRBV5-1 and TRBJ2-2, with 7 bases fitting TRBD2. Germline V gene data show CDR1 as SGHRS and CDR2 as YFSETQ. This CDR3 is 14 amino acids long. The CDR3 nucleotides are TGCGTCAGTCGGGAGGAAGGAAACACCGGGGAGCTGTTTTTT. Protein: CVSREEGNTGELFF. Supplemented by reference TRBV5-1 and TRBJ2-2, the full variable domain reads KAGVTQTPRYLIKTRGQQVTLSCSPISGHRSVSWYQQTPGQGLQFLFEYFSETQRNKGNFPGRFSGRQFSNSRSEMNVSTLELGDSALYLCVSREEGNTGELFFGEGSRLTVL.

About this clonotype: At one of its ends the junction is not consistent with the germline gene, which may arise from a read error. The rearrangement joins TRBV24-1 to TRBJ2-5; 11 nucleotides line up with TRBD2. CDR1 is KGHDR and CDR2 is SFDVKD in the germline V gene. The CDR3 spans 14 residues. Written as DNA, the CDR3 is TGTGCCGCCAGTTCTAGCGGGAGGAAAGAGACCCAGTACTTC. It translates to CAASSSGRKETQYF.

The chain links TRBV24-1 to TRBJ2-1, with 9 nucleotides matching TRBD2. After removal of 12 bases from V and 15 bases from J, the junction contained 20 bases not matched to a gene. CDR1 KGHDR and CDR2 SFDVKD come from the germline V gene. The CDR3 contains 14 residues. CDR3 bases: TGTGCCGGCACGACTAGCGGCCCTGGAAGAGGTACGTTCTTC. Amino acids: CAGTTSGPGRGTFF.

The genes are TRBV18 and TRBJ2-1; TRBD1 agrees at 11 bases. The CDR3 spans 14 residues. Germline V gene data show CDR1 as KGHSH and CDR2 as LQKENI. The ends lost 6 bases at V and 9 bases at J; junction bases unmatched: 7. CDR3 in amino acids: CASSSDRGRSEQFF. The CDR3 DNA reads TGTGCCAGCTCTTCGGACAGGGGGCGTAGTGAGCAGTTCTTC.

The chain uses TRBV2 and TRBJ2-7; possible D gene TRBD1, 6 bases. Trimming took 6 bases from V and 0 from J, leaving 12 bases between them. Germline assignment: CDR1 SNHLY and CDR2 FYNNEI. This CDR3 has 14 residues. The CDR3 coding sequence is TGTGCCAGCAGCCTCCAGACAGGCTCCTACGAGCAGTACTTC. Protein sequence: CASSLQTGSYEQYF. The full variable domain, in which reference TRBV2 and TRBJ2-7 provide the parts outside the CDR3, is EPEVTQTPSHQVTQMGQEVILRCVPISNHLYFYWYRQILGQKVEFLVSFYNNEISEKSEIFDDQFSVERPDGSNFTLKIRSTKLEDSAMYFCASSLQTGSYEQYFGPGTRLTVT.

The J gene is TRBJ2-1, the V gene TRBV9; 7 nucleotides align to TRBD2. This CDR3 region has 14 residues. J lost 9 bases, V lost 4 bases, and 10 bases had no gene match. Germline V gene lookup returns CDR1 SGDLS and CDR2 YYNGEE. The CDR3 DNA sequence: TGTGCCAGCAGCTCCTCGAGCGGGATGGGTGAGCAGTTCTTC. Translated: CASSSSSGMGEQFF.

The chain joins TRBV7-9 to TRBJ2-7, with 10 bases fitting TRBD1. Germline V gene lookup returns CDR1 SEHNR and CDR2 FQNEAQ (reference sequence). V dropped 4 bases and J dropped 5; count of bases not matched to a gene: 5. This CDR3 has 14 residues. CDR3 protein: CASSYGQGGHEQYF. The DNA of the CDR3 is TGTGCCAGCAGCTATGGACAGGGGGGCCACGAGCAGTACTTC.

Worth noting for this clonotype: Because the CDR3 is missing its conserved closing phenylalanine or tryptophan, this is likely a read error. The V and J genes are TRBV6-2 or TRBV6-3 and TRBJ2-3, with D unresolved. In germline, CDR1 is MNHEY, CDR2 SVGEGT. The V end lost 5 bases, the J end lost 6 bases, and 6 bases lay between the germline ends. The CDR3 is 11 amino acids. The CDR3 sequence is CASSNRDTQYL. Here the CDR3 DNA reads TGTGCCAGCAGTAACCGGGATACGCAGTATCTT.

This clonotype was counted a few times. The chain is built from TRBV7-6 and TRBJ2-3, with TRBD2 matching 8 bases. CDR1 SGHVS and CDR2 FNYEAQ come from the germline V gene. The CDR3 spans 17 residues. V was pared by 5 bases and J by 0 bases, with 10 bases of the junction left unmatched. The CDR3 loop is CASSATGASGSTDTQYF. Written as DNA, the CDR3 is TGTGCCAGCAGCGCCACGGGGGCTAGCGGGAGCACAGATACGCAGTATTTT.

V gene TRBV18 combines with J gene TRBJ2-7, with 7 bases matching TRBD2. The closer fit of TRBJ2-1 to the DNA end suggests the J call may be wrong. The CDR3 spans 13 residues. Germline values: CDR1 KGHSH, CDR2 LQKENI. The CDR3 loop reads CASSPTSEDEQFF. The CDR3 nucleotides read TGTGCCAGCTCTCCCACTAGCGAGGATGAGCAGTTCTTC.

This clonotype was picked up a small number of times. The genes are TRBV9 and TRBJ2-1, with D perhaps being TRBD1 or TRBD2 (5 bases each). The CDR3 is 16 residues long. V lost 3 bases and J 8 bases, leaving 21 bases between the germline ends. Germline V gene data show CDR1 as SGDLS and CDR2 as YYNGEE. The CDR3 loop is CASSASGGGTGDEQFF. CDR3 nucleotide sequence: TGTGCCAGCAGCGCTTCCGGTGGGGGTACAGGCGATGAGCAGTTCTTC. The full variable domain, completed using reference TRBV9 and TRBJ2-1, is DSGVTQTPKHLITATGQRVTLRCSPRSGDLSVYWYQQSLDQGLQFLIQYYNGEERAKGNILERFSAQQFPDLHSELNLSSLELGDSALYFCASSASGGGTGDEQFFGPGTRLTVL.

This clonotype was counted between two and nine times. In nucleotides, the CDR3 is TGTGCCAGCACCTTTCCGGGCTACAGCAAAGGGGAGCTGTTTTTT. It specifies CASTFPGYSKGELFF. The chain recombines TRBV2 with TRBJ2-2, with D unresolved. The V end was cut by 7 bases, the J end by 8 bases, with 20 bases between. CDR1 is SNHLY and CDR2 is FYNNEI in the germline V gene. There are 15 residues in the CDR3.

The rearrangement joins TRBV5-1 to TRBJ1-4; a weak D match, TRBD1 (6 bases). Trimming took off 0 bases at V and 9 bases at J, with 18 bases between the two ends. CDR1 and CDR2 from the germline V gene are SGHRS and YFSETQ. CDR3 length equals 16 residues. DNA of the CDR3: TGCGCCAGCAGCTTGGAATACAGGGCCAAAGGGCAAAAACTGTTTTTT. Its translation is CASSLEYRAKGQKLFF.

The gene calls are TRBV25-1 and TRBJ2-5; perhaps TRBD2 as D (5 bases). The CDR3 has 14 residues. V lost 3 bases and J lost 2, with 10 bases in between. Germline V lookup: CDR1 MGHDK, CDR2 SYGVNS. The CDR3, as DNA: TGTGCCAGCAGTGATTCGGACTTTCAAGAGACCCAGTACTTC. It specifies CASSDSDFQETQYF.

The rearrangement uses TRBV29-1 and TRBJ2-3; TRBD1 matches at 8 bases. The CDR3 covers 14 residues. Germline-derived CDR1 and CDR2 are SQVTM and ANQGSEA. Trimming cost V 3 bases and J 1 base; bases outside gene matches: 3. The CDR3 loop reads CSVEQGAGTDTQYF. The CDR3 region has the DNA TGCAGCGTTGAGCAGGGGGCCGGCACAGATACGCAGTATTTT.

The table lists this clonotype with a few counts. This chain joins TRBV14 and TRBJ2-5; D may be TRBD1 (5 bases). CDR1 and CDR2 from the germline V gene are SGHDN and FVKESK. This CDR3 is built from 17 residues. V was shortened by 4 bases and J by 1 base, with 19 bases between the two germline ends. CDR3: CASSRRTPQEFQETQYF. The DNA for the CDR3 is TGTGCCAGCAGCCGGCGCACCCCACAGGAATTCCAAGAGACCCAGTACTTC. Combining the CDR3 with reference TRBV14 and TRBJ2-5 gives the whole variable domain EAGVTQFPSHSVIEKGQTVTLRCDPISGHDNLYWYRRVMGKEIKFLLHFVKESKQDESGMPNNRFLAERTGGTYSTLKVQPAELEDSGVYFCASSRRTPQEFQETQYFGPGTRLLVL.

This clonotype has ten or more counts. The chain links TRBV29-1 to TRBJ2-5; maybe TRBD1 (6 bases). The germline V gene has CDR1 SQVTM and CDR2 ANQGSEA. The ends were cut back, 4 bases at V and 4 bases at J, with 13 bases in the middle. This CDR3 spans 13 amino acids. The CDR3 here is CSVVGHNLETQYF. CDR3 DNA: TGCAGCGTTGTGGGACACAACCTAGAGACCCAGTACTTC.

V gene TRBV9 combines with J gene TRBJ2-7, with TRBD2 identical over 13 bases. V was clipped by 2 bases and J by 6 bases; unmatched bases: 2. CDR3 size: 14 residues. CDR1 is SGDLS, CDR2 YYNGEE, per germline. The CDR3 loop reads CASSVRTSGSEQYF. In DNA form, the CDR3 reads TGTGCCAGCAGCGTGAGGACTAGCGGGAGCGAGCAGTACTTC.

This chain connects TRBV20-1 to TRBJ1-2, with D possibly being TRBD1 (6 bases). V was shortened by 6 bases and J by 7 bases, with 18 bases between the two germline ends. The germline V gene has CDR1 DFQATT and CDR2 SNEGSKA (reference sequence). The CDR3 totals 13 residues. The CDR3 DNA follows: TGCAGTGCCCTGACAGGAGGACGCCCTGGCTACACCTTC. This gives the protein CSALTGGRPGYTF.